This T cell receptor beta chain was recovered during a study of blood T cell repertoires in COVID-19 (dated by TCRdb to between 2020 and 2021). In terms of the full investigation: Samples covering the acute and convalescent phases of COVID-19 were provided by collaborators in the United States, Italy and Spain. A freely available public database, intended as a resource for researchers studying the immune response to SARS-CoV-2, is where the repertoires were released. The material from the prospective study consisted of cDNA or gDNA derived from T cells, B-cell-depleted T cells, or PBMCs. Nearly every sample came with metadata listing a de-identified subject ID, COVID-19 status, age in years and sex. Samples were obtained from the ongoing ImmuneRACE study (first 160 participants) and from over 1,000 subjects provided by 6 global collaborators. Deeply sampled blood TCRbeta repertoires from subjects exposed to, actively infected with, or recovered from COVID-19 were included in the dataset. Where available, HLA class I and class II types were obtained from metadata supplied by the sample provider rather than from assay-based typing.

Points on this clone: Its antigen specificity is not known. No base quality information exists; no much larger clone differs at one position.

V is pared back by 2 bases and J by 0 bases, with 10 bases lying between the germline termini. From cysteine to phenylalanine, the CDR3 is 15 amino acids long. Here the CDR3 DNA is all that survives: 45 bases in frame from base 1. CDR1 LNHDA and CDR2 SQIVND are derived from the germline V gene (reference sequence). Overall study results and their limits: The quantity of clinical and demographic metadata differed by source and by participant and was supplied without curation.

TCRbeta CDR3 regions were amplified from genomic DNA by means of the immunoSEQ Assay, a bias-controlled multiplex PCR. The authors' analysis ran thus. Within the assay, amplification of reference gene primers was used to estimate how many nucleated cells each sample contained. To quantify the absolute abundance of each unique TCRbeta CDR3 rearrangement, sequence reads were collapsed and filtered. For each sample, productive Simpson clonality was calculated by taking the square root of Simpson's diversity index across productive rearrangements. TCRdb mirrors the immuneACCESS table, restricted to in-frame sequences. Some clones are absent from its copies; in checked studies, under half trace to an unresolved V gene, and the reason for the others is unknown. V, J and clone size were drawn from that table, and D and trimming were deduced from the DNA. The sample records approximately 250,000 clones, around 84% of which are singletons. The top ten clonotypes cover around 4.1% of the sample.

Participants in the prospective study were aged roughly 18 to 95 years, lived in 20 to 30 United States geographic areas, and enrolled through a virtual design. To assign participants to cohorts, the prospective study relied on clinical history that participants themselves reported in a screening survey and a study questionnaire. In the prospective study, whole blood, serum and a nasopharyngeal or oropharyngeal swab were collected from each participant by mobile phlebotomists. Prospective study participants could optionally give additional blood draws and questionnaires over a roughly two-month period. Prospective study blood samples were shipped either frozen or at room temperature before DNA extraction.

The chain is assembled from TRBV19 and TRBJ1-2; the D gene is unclear. Sequences were obtained from PBMCs or T cells enriched from blood (not recorded which). The source is a man aged 25 to 40 with acute COVID-19. The CDR3 protein: CASSILASANYGYTF. In nucleotide form, the sequence is TGTGCCAGTAGTATATTAGCTTCAGCTAACTATGGCTACACCTTC. The CDR3, completed at both ends by the reference TRBV19 and TRBJ1-2 genes, gives the full variable domain DGGITQSPKYLFRKEGQNVTLSCEQNLNHDAMYWYRQDPGQGLRLIYYSQIVNDFQKGDIAEGYSVSREKKESFPLTVTSAQKNPTAFYLCASSILASANYGYTFGSGTRLTVV.